This T cell receptor (beta chain) comes out of a study of T cell responses to AZD1222 COVID-19 vaccine. The study's findings and limits: The donor group comprised mostly white British people and more females; the analysis possibly underestimated clonal diversity. Reportedly, nearly half of unique spike TCRs recognized epitopes outside B.1.351/B.1.1.7 mutations.

The germline CDR1 and CDR2 sequences are SGHTA and FQGNSA. Germline trimming cut 5 bases from V and 0 bases from J; bases unmatched to any gene: 7. The CDR3 is made up of 15 amino acids. Comments on this clone: The antigen remains undetermined.

Clones were sequenced by immunoSEQ multiplex PCR, and TCRdb holds only the in-frame ones, with some missing. The repertoire includes some 25,000 clones, 88% of them detected once, and 2.5% to 3% sits in the top ten. The source material was peripheral blood, sampled 28 days after the second AZD1222 dose. The origin of this receptor is an adult who received the AZD1222 COVID-19 vaccine. The chain employs TRBV7-2 and TRBJ2-7, with 7 bases fitting TRBD1. The CDR3 DNA reads TGTGCCAGCAGCATCGGGACAGCCCCCTCCTACGAGCAGTACTTC. This translates into CASSIGTAPSYEQYF.